The clone carrying this TCR beta chain was seen a handful of times. What it binds is unknown. The same CDR3 arises from other DNA sequences in this sample as well. The data are from a study of OX40 agonist ivuxolimab in advanced cancers. General study results and limits: Normalized expansion of T-cell clones was also low for some nonresponders.

Repertoires were generated with immunoSEQ multiplex PCR, while TCRdb's copy carries only in-frame clones and drops some. Found here are 90,000 to 95,000 clones, around 87% of them singletons; the top ten hold 3.5% to 5.5%. The CDR3 contains 14 residues. Germline assignment: CDR1 MNHNS and CDR2 SASEGT. V lost 7 bases and J 3 bases, leaving 13 bases between the germline ends. The V gene is TRBV6-1, the J gene TRBJ2-1; D may match TRBD1 or TRBD2 (5 bases each). Specimen: CD4+ or CD8+ T cells sorted from blood, collected in a trial of the OX40 agonist ivuxolimab. This receptor was identified in an adult with an advanced solid tumor such as melanoma, head and neck, liver or kidney cancer. CDR3 bases: TGTGCCAGCACTCCGGGACGGTACTACAATGAGCAGTTCTTC. Encoded protein: CASTPGRYYNEQFF.